One and the same sample provided the 16 T cell receptor beta chains below, sequenced in a study of blood T cells in healthy people across ages. Next came a second PCR, run for about 7 to 12 cycles, which used a sample-barcoded 5' primer along with a J-beta primer mix. TCRdb fed the 5' RACE reads into MiXCR, producing one record per CDR3 protein. The sample lists 1.8 million or so distinct CDR3 sequences; 35% to 50% were seen once. Sequencing was done on a sample of blood. These receptors were collected from a human donor in good health.

This clonotype has just a few counts. J is TRBJ2-5 and V is TRBV11-3, with D possibly TRBD1 on 5 matching bases. The J call may be mistaken, given a closer DNA end match to TRBJ2-7. CDR1 is SGHNT and CDR2 is YENEEA in the germline V gene. This CDR3 spans 15 amino acids. CDR3 nucleotides: TGTGCCAGCAGCTTATTAGGGGATGGGACCTACGAGCAGTACTTC. Translated, it gives CASSLLGDGTYEQYF.

This chain connects TRBV4-3 to TRBJ2-1; TRBD2 matches at 13 bases. Trimming at V came to 1 base and at J to 9 bases, leaving 12 bases not matched to a gene. From germline, CDR1 is LGHNA and CDR2 YSLEER. The CDR3 is 18 amino acids. CDR3 amino acids: CASSQGFLLAGGRGEQFF. Here the CDR3 DNA reads TGCGCCAGCAGCCAAGGTTTTCTACTAGCGGGGGGGCGGGGTGAGCAGTTCTTC.

This sequence joins TRBV29-1 and TRBJ1-1; TRBD1 aligns across 7 bases. Germline V gene sequence: CDR1 SQVTM, CDR2 ANQGSEA. The CDR3 runs to 13 residues. Trimming took 4 bases from V and 0 from J; bases not matched to a gene: 2. The CDR3 loop reads CSVAGQMNTEAFF. The CDR3 DNA sequence: TGCAGCGTTGCGGGACAGATGAACACTGAAGCTTTCTTT.

About this clonotype: The junction and the germline gene differ at one end; a read error may be behind it. The chain combines TRBV13 with TRBJ2-5, with TRBD2 identical over 12 bases. Germline CDR1 PRHDT, CDR2 FYEKMQ (reference sequence). This CDR3 comprises 16 residues. The CDR3 bases are TGTGCCAGCAGCACCTGGACTAGCGGGATGCAAGTGACCCAGTACTTC. Its translation: CASSTWTSGMQVTQYF. Variable domain in full (rest from reference TRBV13 and TRBJ2-5): AAGVIQSPRHLIKEKRETATLKCYPIPRHDTVYWYQQGPGQDPQFLISFYEKMQSDKGSIPDRFSAQQFSDYHSELNMSSLELGDSALYFCASSTWTSGMQVTQYFGPGTRLLVL.

This clonotype was seen only a few times. This chain links TRBV18 with TRBJ1-2; no clear D gene. Germline values: CDR1 KGHSH, CDR2 LQKENI. Trimming left V 1 base short and J 7 bases short, with 7 bases between. This CDR3 has 12 amino acids. The CDR3 spells CASSPQNGGYTF. In nucleotides, the CDR3 is TGTGCCAGCTCACCACAAAATGGTGGCTACACCTTC.

V usage is TRBV4-2 and J usage is TRBJ2-7; TRBD2 matches at 8 bases. Germline CDR1 and CDR2: LGHNA and YNFKEQ. J was trimmed by 1 base and V by 4 bases; bases with no gene match: 6. The CDR3 contains 15 residues. The chain's CDR3 is CASSRGSGASYEQYF. The CDR3 region has the DNA TGTGCCAGCAGCCGGGGTAGCGGGGCTTCCTACGAGCAGTACTTC.

The chain employs TRBV7-9 and TRBJ2-5, with 7 bases lining up with TRBD2. With V trimmed by 4 bases and J by 3 bases, 5 bases remained unmatched. CDR1 and CDR2 (germline): SEHNR, FQNEAQ (reference sequence). The CDR3 is 14 amino acids. Here the CDR3 DNA reads TGTGCCAGCAGCTCGCCAGGGAGGGAAGAGACCCAGTACTTC. Protein sequence: CASSSPGREETQYF. The full variable domain, rest sourced from reference TRBV7-9 and TRBJ2-5, is DTGVSQNPRHKITKRGQNVTFRCDPISEHNRLYWYRQTLGQGPEFLTYFQNEAQLEKSRLLSDRFSAERPKGSFSTLEIQRTEQGDSAMYLCASSSPGREETQYFGPGTRLLVL.

This clonotype was picked up a small number of times. The chain combines TRBV15 with TRBJ2-5, with a tentative D call TRBD2 (5 bases). The V end was cut by 5 bases, the J end by 4 bases, with 11 bases between. The CDR3 extends over 13 amino acids. The germline V gene has CDR1 LNHNV and CDR2 YYDKDF (reference sequence). CDR3 loop: CATSSEGGETQYF. The CDR3, as DNA: TGTGCCACCAGCTCAGAGGGTGGAGAGACCCAGTACTTC.

This chain joins TRBV7-2 and TRBJ2-1; D could derive from TRBD1 or TRBD2 (5 bases each). The CDR3 has 15 residues. The germline V gene has CDR1 SGHTA and CDR2 FQGNSA. Deletions cut 5 bases from V and 4 bases from J, with 15 bases between. CDR3 nucleotides: TGTGCCAGCAGCCGTCAGGAAGGGGAGTACAATGAGCAGTTCTTC. Its protein product is CASSRQEGEYNEQFF. The variable domain in full, with the rest retrieved from reference TRBV7-2 and TRBJ2-1, is GAGVSQSPSNKVTEKGKDVELRCDPISGHTALYWYRQSLGQGLEFLIYFQGNSAPDKSGLPSDRFSAERTGGSVSTLTIQRTQQEDSAVYLCASSRQEGEYNEQFFGPGTRLTVL.

J is TRBJ2-5 and V is TRBV5-6; 10 bases fit TRBD1. This CDR3 has 16 residues. V shed 1 base and J 5 bases; nucleotides not matched to a gene: 8. Germline CDR1 SGHDT, CDR2 YYEEEE. CDR3 DNA: TGTGCCAGCAGCTTGAAGCTGACAGGGGGCTGGGAGACCCAGTACTTC. As protein: CASSLKLTGGWETQYF.

The CDR3 region has the DNA TGTGCCAGCAGATACGCCGCGGGGACAGGGGGCTACGAGCAGTACTTC. Translating gives CASRYAAGTGGYEQYF. V and J are TRBV7-9 and TRBJ2-7; the match to TRBD1 covers 11 bases. The CDR3 is made up of 16 amino acids. Unmatched junction bases numbered 10, after V lost 6 bases and J lost 3 bases. The V gene's germline CDR1 is SEHNR and CDR2 FQNEAQ (reference sequence).

The chain uses TRBV11-2 and TRBJ2-1; TRBD2 agrees at 10 bases. Germline CDR1 and CDR2: SGHAT and FQNNGV. The CDR3 extends over 16 amino acids. After removal of 6 bases from V and 4 bases from J, the junction contained 9 bases not matched to a gene. CDR3 sequence (DNA): TGTGCCAGCAGGGGGGTTAGCGGGGGGCCTTACAATGAGCAGTTCTTC. Translating it yields CASRGVSGGPYNEQFF. Together with reference TRBV11-2 and TRBJ2-1, the CDR3 gives the full variable domain: EAGVAQSPRYKIIEKRQSVAFWCNPISGHATLYWYQQILGQGPKLLIQFQNNGVVDDSQLPKDRFSAERLKGVDSTLKIQPAKLEDSAVYLCASRGVSGGPYNEQFFGPGTRLTVL.

The rearrangement uses TRBV6-4 and TRBJ1-5; D remains unclear. Trimming removed 3 bases from V and 5 bases from J, with 8 bases in between. The CDR3 has 13 amino acids. Germline CDR1 is MRHNA and CDR2 is SNTAGT. The CDR3 is CASSENTDQPQHF. The CDR3 DNA sequence: TGTGCCAGCAGTGAAAATACCGATCAGCCCCAGCATTTT.

This clonotype was recorded a few times. This CDR3 reads CASRPGFTNEKLFF. The DNA of the CDR3 is TGCGCCAGCAGACCAGGATTTACTAATGAAAAACTGTTTTTT. V is TRBV5-1 and J is TRBJ1-4; D not resolved. The CDR3 consists of 14 residues. V lost 5 bases and J 2 bases, leaving 10 bases between the germline ends. The germline gives CDR1 SGHRS, CDR2 YFSETQ.

This chain connects TRBV5-6 to TRBJ1-1; a possible D gene is TRBD1 (6 bases). Germline values: CDR1 SGHDT, CDR2 YYEEEE. The CDR3 contains 15 residues. The V end was cut by 0 bases, the J end by 7 bases, with 16 bases between. This CDR3 is CASSLVPGTTHEAFF. CDR3 bases: TGTGCCAGCAGCTTGGTTCCCGGGACAACTCATGAAGCTTTCTTT.

The chain joins TRBV2 to TRBJ1-1; 7 positions match TRBD1. The germline gives CDR1 SNHLY, CDR2 FYNNEI. The CDR3 is 13 residues long. Trimming removed 8 bases from V and 5 bases from J; junction bases left unmatched: 8. The CDR3 loop is CASHPQGVTEAFF. CDR3 sequence (DNA): TGTGCCAGCCACCCCCAGGGGGTAACTGAAGCTTTCTTT. The variable domain in full, with the rest retrieved from reference TRBV2 and TRBJ1-1, is EPEVTQTPSHQVTQMGQEVILRCVPISNHLYFYWYRQILGQKVEFLVSFYNNEISEKSEIFDDQFSVERPDGSNFTLKIRSTKLEDSAMYFCASHPQGVTEAFFGQGTRLTVV.